This T cell receptor (beta chain) derives from a study of regulatory T cells in long-lasting Graves disease. Study-level information: Persistent cases took antithyroid drugs over 5 years and stayed TSH receptor antibody positive.

Through Arm-PCR of CDR3 regions and iRepertoire HTBI primers, TCR beta libraries were built. MiXCR, run by TCRdb on the multiplex PCR reads, gives a single entry per CDR3 protein. The table shows 300,000 to 350,000 distinct CDR3 sequences, with roughly a fifth occurring only once. CDR3 size: 14 residues. V gave up 5 bases and J gave up 3 bases, with 13 bases separating them. Germline V gene sequence: CDR1 SGHVS, CDR2 FNYEAQ. Regarding time point: persistent/refractory GD, antithyroid drugs over 5 years with positive TRAb. RNA extracted from PBMCs served as the sequencing template. The patients were drawn from one endocrinology department in Xi'an, China. Peripheral blood, approximately 9 milliliters per patient, was collected in EDTA tubes.

This sequence joins TRBV7-6 and TRBJ1-1, with D tentatively TRBD1 (6 bases). The sequence was collected from a female donor with Graves disease. The specimen comprised peripheral blood mononuclear cells (PBMCs), sampled when the disease was refractory, from a patient treated with antithyroid drugs. Written as DNA, the CDR3 is TGTGCCAGCAGCGCGGACAGCCTTTACACTGAAGCTTTCTTT. It codes for CASSADSLYTEAFF. The variable domain in full, completed from reference TRBV7-6 and TRBJ1-1, reads GAGVSQSPRYKVTKRGQDVALRCDPISGHVSLYWYRQALGQGPEFLTYFNYEAQQDKSGLPNDRFSAERPEGSISTLTIQRTEQRDSAMYRCASSADSLYTEAFFGQGTRLTVV.